This T cell receptor beta chain derives from a study of shared clonotypes between healthy human individuals. Study-wide context: Each donor's CD8 memory used one plate, CD8 naive two, each CD4 subset three. Study observations and caveats: Sampling involved blood alone; tissue repertoires likely differ.

There are 15 residues in the CDR3. CDR1 is MNHEY, CDR2 SVGAGI, per germline. Trimming left V 0 bases short and J 7 bases short, with 12 bases between. The assay was immunoSEQ multiplex PCR, and TCRdb's table has in-frame clones only and misses some. The table records some 660,000 clones, around 78% of them present only once. Division of CD4+ cells produced a CD45RA+ naive subset and a CD45RA-negative memory subset. Concerning this clone: Its antigen is still unknown.

The chain has TRBV6-5 and TRBJ2-2, with D uncertain. The source of this sequence is a woman aged 25 to 39 in good health. The sequenced sample was memory CD4+ T cells sorted from blood. As to subset: CD45RA-negative fraction. The CDR3 DNA reads as TGTGCCAGCAGTTACTCGTGGGCCCCGGGCGGGGAGCTGTTTTTT. Translating it yields CASSYSWAPGGELFF.